The rows below give T cell receptor beta chains drawn from one sample of a study of CD8+ T cells in alopecia areata. Assay used: immunoSEQ multiplex PCR; TCRdb lists only in-frame clones, some missing. The sample includes 200,000 to 250,000 clones, 30% to 40% seen only once; the top ten take 0.4% to 0.55%. Source: CD4+ T cells sorted from blood, taken at roughly week 30, from a patient treated with tofacitinib. Receptors were obtained from a human donor with alopecia areata. The CDR3 runs from the conserved cysteine through the conserved F or W. Each record gives: CDR3 DNA, CDR3 protein, J gene, D gene, clone size, V gene. A D gene is named only where the DNA matches it firmly. The size entry is marked missing in some rows and otherwise reads once, few, many or a size class.

CDR3nt: TGTGCCAGCAGTTCAACAGGGGGTAGCAATCAGCCCCAGCATTTT
CDR3aa: CASSSTGGSNQPQHF
j_gene: TRBJ1-5
d_gene: TRBD1
abundance: NA
v_gene: TRBV28

CDR3nt: TGCGCCAGCAGCCAAGTTGGGACACCAAACTATGGCTACACCTTC
CDR3aa: CASSQVGTPNYGYTF
j_gene: TRBJ1-2
d_gene: NA
abundance: NA
v_gene: TRBV4-1

CDR3nt: TGCGCCAGCACTAAAGGGGCTAACTACGAGCAGTACTTC
CDR3aa: CASTKGANYEQYF
j_gene: TRBJ2-7
d_gene: NA
abundance: NA
v_gene: TRBV5-1

CDR3nt: TGTGCCTGGAGTGGGGGGACCTCCTACGAGCAGTACTTC
CDR3aa: CAWSGGTSYEQYF
j_gene: TRBJ2-7
d_gene: NA
abundance: NA
v_gene: TRBV30

CDR3nt: TGTGCCAGCAGCTTAGCCGCAGGGGACCAGGTACAAGCTTTCTTT
CDR3aa: CASSLAAGDQVQAFF
j_gene: TRBJ1-1
d_gene: NA
abundance: NA
v_gene: TRBV11-1

CDR3nt: TGTGCCAGCAGCGAACAGGGTTACGAGCAGTACTTC
CDR3aa: CASSEQGYEQYF
j_gene: TRBJ2-7
d_gene: NA
abundance: few
v_gene: TRBV7-2

CDR3nt: TGCGCCAGCAGTTCAACGGTGAACACTGAAGCTTTCTTT
CDR3aa: CASSSTVNTEAFF
j_gene: TRBJ1-1
d_gene: NA
abundance: few
v_gene: TRBV10-1

CDR3nt: TGTGCCAGCAGCCCCGGACGAGGTCCCCAGCATTTT
CDR3aa: CASSPGRGPQHF
j_gene: TRBJ1-5
d_gene: NA
abundance: NA
v_gene: TRBV7-2

CDR3nt: TGCAGCGTTGTTCCAGGGCCACCCTCCTACAATGAGCAGTTCTTC
CDR3aa: CSVVPGPPSYNEQFF
j_gene: TRBJ2-1
d_gene: NA
abundance: NA
v_gene: TRBV29-1

CDR3nt: TGTGCCAGCAGCCCTAGGTGGGACACTGAAGCTTTCTTT
CDR3aa: CASSPRWDTEAFF
j_gene: TRBJ1-1
d_gene: NA
abundance: few
v_gene: TRBV2

CDR3nt: TGTGCCAGCAGTGAAAGCTCATGGGGGCGGTACGAGCAGTACTTC
CDR3aa: CASSESSWGRYEQYF
j_gene: TRBJ2-7
d_gene: NA
abundance: NA
v_gene: TRBV2

CDR3nt: TGTGCCAGCAGCTTAGCTAGCGGGGGGCCGGCCACCGGGGAGCTGTTTTTT
CDR3aa: CASSLASGGPATGELFF
j_gene: TRBJ2-2
d_gene: TRBD2
abundance: NA
v_gene: TRBV7-3

CDR3nt: TGTGCCAGCAGCGGGCAGTACAATGAGCAGTTCTTC
CDR3aa: CASSGQYNEQFF
j_gene: TRBJ2-1
d_gene: NA
abundance: few
v_gene: TRBV2

CDR3nt: TGTGCCAGTAGTGCCAGGGGTAAGGACGAAAAACTGTTTTTT
CDR3aa: CASSARGKDEKLFF
j_gene: TRBJ1-4
d_gene: NA
abundance: few
v_gene: TRBV19

CDR3nt: TGCGCCAGCAGCTTGGGACTAGCGGGAGAAGAGACCCAGTACTTC
CDR3aa: CASSLGLAGEETQYF
j_gene: TRBJ2-5
d_gene: TRBD2
abundance: NA
v_gene: TRBV5-1

CDR3nt: TGTGCCAGCTCACGGGGAGAGACCCAGTACTTC
CDR3aa: CASSRGETQYF
j_gene: TRBJ2-5
d_gene: NA
abundance: NA
v_gene: TRBV18

CDR3nt: TGCGCCAGCAGCTTTATGTCACGCGGATGGAACACCGGGGAGCTGTTTTTT
CDR3aa: CASSFMSRGWNTGELFF
j_gene: TRBJ2-2
d_gene: NA
abundance: NA
v_gene: TRBV5-1

CDR3nt: TGTGCCAGCAGATCGAGCGGTAGCTCCTACGAGCAGTACTTC
CDR3aa: CASRSSGSSYEQYF
j_gene: TRBJ2-7
d_gene: NA
abundance: few
v_gene: TRBV13

CDR3nt: TGTGCCAGCAGTACGACAGGGGATAGGCAGTTCTTC
CDR3aa: CASSTTGDRQFF
j_gene: TRBJ2-1
d_gene: TRBD1
abundance: NA
v_gene: TRBV6-5

CDR3nt: TGCAGCGTTGATCTTGGCTACACCTTC
CDR3aa: CSVDLGYTF
j_gene: TRBJ1-2
d_gene: NA
abundance: few
v_gene: TRBV29-1

CDR3nt: TGTGCCAGCAGCCTACCAAAAGAGACCCAGTACTTC
CDR3aa: CASSLPKETQYF
j_gene: TRBJ2-5
d_gene: NA
abundance: NA
v_gene: TRBV5-4

CDR3nt: TGTGCCAGCAGCCCGCACGGTACCACAGATACGCAGTATTTT
CDR3aa: CASSPHGTTDTQYF
j_gene: TRBJ2-3
d_gene: NA
abundance: many
v_gene: TRBV7-9

CDR3nt: TGTGCCAGCAGCCTACGGACAGTATCTGATACGCAGTATTTT
CDR3aa: CASSLRTVSDTQYF
j_gene: TRBJ2-3
d_gene: NA
abundance: few
v_gene: TRBV5-5

CDR3nt: TGCGCCAGCAGCCCCCGGGACAGGAGCTACGAGCAGTACTTC
CDR3aa: CASSPRDRSYEQYF
j_gene: TRBJ2-7
d_gene: TRBD1
abundance: NA
v_gene: TRBV4-1

CDR3nt: TGTGCCAGCAGCTTAATGGAAGGGACAGGGGGCCTAGGCTACACCTTC
CDR3aa: CASSLMEGTGGLGYTF
j_gene: TRBJ1-2
d_gene: TRBD1
abundance: NA
v_gene: TRBV7-9

CDR3nt: TGCAGCGTTGCAAGAGGGGGCGAGCAGTACTTC
CDR3aa: CSVARGGEQYF
j_gene: TRBJ2-7
d_gene: NA
abundance: NA
v_gene: TRBV29-1

CDR3nt: TGCAGCGCTCCACAAAATTCTAACTATGGCTACACCTTC
CDR3aa: CSAPQNSNYGYTF
j_gene: TRBJ1-2
d_gene: NA
abundance: few
v_gene: TRBV29-1

CDR3nt: TGTGCCAGCAGCCTCGGATGGCTCGCTGAGCAGTTCTTC
CDR3aa: CASSLGWLAEQFF
j_gene: TRBJ2-1
d_gene: NA
abundance: NA
v_gene: TRBV4-2

CDR3nt: TGTGCCGGGGTAGCGGGAGGGAAAGCGGTCCGGCAGTTCTTC
CDR3aa: CAGVAGGKAVRQFF
j_gene: TRBJ2-1
d_gene: TRBD2
abundance: few
v_gene: TRBV30

CDR3nt: TGTGCCAGCAGTTACTCAGGCAGCAACACCGGGGAGCTGTTTTTT
CDR3aa: CASSYSGSNTGELFF
j_gene: TRBJ2-2
d_gene: NA
abundance: NA
v_gene: TRBV6-5

CDR3nt: TGTGCCAGCAGTTTAGGTGCTAGCGGTTACAATGAGCAGTTCTTC
CDR3aa: CASSLGASGYNEQFF
j_gene: TRBJ2-1
d_gene: TRBD2
abundance: few
v_gene: TRBV28

CDR3nt: TGCAGCGTTGGGGACGGGAAGAACTCCTACAATGAGCAGTTCTTC
CDR3aa: CSVGDGKNSYNEQFF
j_gene: TRBJ2-1
d_gene: NA
abundance: NA
v_gene: TRBV29-1

CDR3nt: TGTGCCTGGAGCGCAAATGGCTATGGCTACACCTTC
CDR3aa: CAWSANGYGYTF
j_gene: TRBJ1-2
d_gene: NA
abundance: NA
v_gene: TRBV30

CDR3nt: TGCGCCAGCAGCCAAGTCGGTGAACAGCCCCAGCATTTT
CDR3aa: CASSQVGEQPQHF
j_gene: TRBJ1-5
d_gene: NA
abundance: NA
v_gene: TRBV4-1

CDR3nt: TGTGCCAGCAGCTCCGCCGGGGGAGTAGTTTCACCCCTCCACTTT
CDR3aa: CASSSAGGVVSPLHF
j_gene: TRBJ1-6
d_gene: NA
abundance: few
v_gene: TRBV7-3

CDR3nt: TGTGCAAGTCGCTTAGCCCGGGGTAACTATGGCTACACCTTC
CDR3aa: CASRLARGNYGYTF
j_gene: TRBJ1-2
d_gene: NA
abundance: NA
v_gene: TRBV12-2

CDR3nt: TGTGCCAGCTCACCCTTCGGACAGGGCCGAGGAGGGGCCAACGTCCTGACTTTC
CDR3aa: CASSPFGQGRGGANVLTF
j_gene: TRBJ2-6
d_gene: TRBD1
abundance: few
v_gene: TRBV18